One and the same sample provided the 23 T cell receptor beta chains below, sequenced in a study of cytomegalovirus exposure and HLA in healthy donors. The table came from immunoSEQ multiplex PCR; TCRdb's copy has only in-frame clones and leaves some out. The sample has approximately 210,000 clones; about 84% are singletons. Sequencing input: PBMCs. The source is a young woman in good health and CMV-seronegative.

The CDR3 loop reads CASSPRRNTEAFF. DNA for the CDR3: TGTGCCAGCAGTCCGAGAAGGAACACTGAAGCTTTCTTT. J is TRBJ1-1 and V is TRBV6-5; D ambiguous. CDR1 and CDR2 (germline): MNHEY, SVGAGI. The CDR3 runs 13 residues. Trimming took 5 bases from V and 1 from J, leaving 8 bases between them.

The DNA of the CDR3 is TGCGCCAGCAGCTTGGGACCACAGAGTGGCAAGTCACCCCTCCACTTT. This sequence encodes CASSLGPQSGKSPLHF. The chain employs TRBV5-1 and TRBJ1-6; D is undetermined. The CDR3 is 16 residues long. Trimming stripped 0 bases from V and 10 bases from J, with 17 bases between. The germline CDR1 and CDR2 sequences are SGHRS and YFSETQ.

The chain uses TRBV5-6 and TRBJ2-1, with 9 positions matching TRBD2. V lost 4 bases and J lost 11; bases outside the gene matches: 13. CDR3 length: 15 residues. CDR1 and CDR2 (germline): SGHDT, YYEEEE. CDR3 sequence: CASSRAGTSSTKQFF. CDR3 nucleotides: TGTGCCAGCAGCAGAGCCGGGACTAGCTCGACAAAGCAGTTCTTC.

Notes on this clone: Other nucleotide sequences in the sample specify the same CDR3. This chain joins TRBV27 and TRBJ1-5; TRBD1 matches 7 bases. Trimming cost V 6 bases and J 0 bases; bases outside gene matches: 5. This CDR3 region has 15 residues. Germline-derived CDR1 and CDR2 are MNHEY and SMNVEV (reference sequence). The CDR3 nucleotides are TGTGCCAGCAGGACCGGGACAGCTAGCAATCAGCCCCAGCATTTT. Translation gives CASRTGTASNQPQHF.

This clone was observed a single time. The V gene is TRBV14, the J gene TRBJ2-1, with 10 bases aligning to TRBD2. Germline V gene sequence: CDR1 SGHDN, CDR2 FVKESK. This CDR3 comprises 17 residues. The junction had 13 bases not matched to a gene; V was cut back by 1 base and J by 10 bases. CDR3 sequence: CASSQGLAGGSVREQFF. The DNA for the CDR3 is TGTGCCAGCAGCCAAGGCTTAGCGGGGGGCTCGGTCAGGGAGCAGTTCTTC. The full variable domain, with the rest looked up from reference TRBV14 and TRBJ2-1, is EAGVTQFPSHSVIEKGQTVTLRCDPISGHDNLYWYRRVMGKEIKFLLHFVKESKQDESGMPNNRFLAERTGGTYSTLKVQPAELEDSGVYFCASSQGLAGGSVREQFFGPGTRLTVL.

The rearrangement uses TRBV5-4 and TRBJ1-6; TRBD1 matches 9 bases. Germline V lookup: CDR1 SGHNT, CDR2 YYREEE (reference sequence). After removal of 4 bases from V and 8 bases from J, the junction contained 7 bases not matched to a gene. The CDR3 runs 15 residues. The DNA of the CDR3 is TGTGCCAGCAGCGGGGGGACAGGGTGGGATTCACCCCTCCACTTT. This sequence encodes CASSGGTGWDSPLHF.

The chain joins TRBV19 to TRBJ2-1; TRBD2 might be the D (5 bases). CDR3 size: 14 residues. Germline-derived CDR1 and CDR2 are LNHDA and SQIVND (reference sequence). V lost 3 bases and J 6 bases, leaving 12 bases between the germline ends. The CDR3 nucleotides read TGTGCCAGTAGTATCACCCCCCGGGGCAATGAGCAGTTCTTC. Translating it yields CASSITPRGNEQFF.

The J gene is TRBJ1-3, the V gene TRBV19, with a tentative D call TRBD1 (6 bases). The CDR3 length is 17 residues. V lost 0 bases to trimming and J lost 2 bases, with 14 bases between them. Germline CDR1 is LNHDA and CDR2 is SQIVND (reference sequence). The CDR3 region has the DNA TGTGCCAGTAGTATAGATATAGGGGGAACAGCTGGAAACACCATATATTTT. Amino acids: CASSIDIGGTAGNTIYF.

This chain links TRBV25-1 with TRBJ1-5, with a tentative D call TRBD1 (6 bases). Trimming shortened V by 7 bases and J by 5 bases, and 12 bases separated the two germline ends. The CDR3 has 13 amino acids. In germline, CDR1 is MGHDK, CDR2 SYGVNS. CDR3 in amino acids: CASTGEGHQPQHF. The CDR3 nucleotides are TGTGCCAGCACAGGGGAGGGCCATCAGCCCCAGCATTTT.

The CDR3: CASSLVGQGTEAFF. In nucleotides, the CDR3 is TGTGCCAGCAGCTTAGTAGGACAGGGGACTGAAGCTTTCTTT. The chain has TRBV5-4 and TRBJ1-1, with 9 nucleotides matching TRBD1. V lost 2 bases, J lost 5 bases, and 4 bases stayed unmatched. Germline CDR1 SGHNT, CDR2 YYREEE (reference sequence). The CDR3 runs to 14 residues.

The chain joins TRBV6-5 to TRBJ2-3; D might be TRBD1 (5 bases). V was pared by 7 bases and J by 2 bases, with 16 bases between. Germline V gives CDR1 MNHEY, CDR2 SVGAGI. CDR3 length equals 15 residues. The CDR3 DNA reads as TGTGCCAGCACCGATATTGGGGCCCACACAGATACGCAGTATTTT. Translated, it gives CASTDIGAHTDTQYF.

On this clone itself: The same CDR3 can be traced to other DNA sequences in this sample. V and J are TRBV30 and TRBJ2-2; 9 bases are shared with TRBD1. This CDR3 has 17 residues. V was pared by 1 base and J by 2 bases, with 8 bases of the junction left unmatched. The V gene's germline CDR1 is GTSNPN and CDR2 SVGIG (reference sequence). The CDR3 loop reads CAWSARTGVVNTGELFF. The CDR3 DNA reads as TGTGCCTGGAGTGCCCGGACAGGGGTGGTTAACACCGGGGAGCTGTTTTTT.

The chain has TRBV27 and TRBJ2-7; D possibly corresponds to TRBD2 (6 bases). The germline V gene has CDR1 MNHEY and CDR2 SMNVEV (reference sequence). The CDR3 covers 16 residues. Trimming left V 5 bases short and J 3 bases short, with 20 bases between. The CDR3 is CASSTSILAANYEQYF. The CDR3 nucleotides are TGTGCCAGCAGTACGTCTATCTTAGCGGCCAACTACGAGCAGTACTTC.

The rearrangement uses TRBV18 and TRBJ2-7, with a weak D call TRBD1 (5 bases). Trimming took 5 bases from V and 2 from J, leaving 7 bases between them. The CDR3 sequence is 12 residues long. CDR1 and CDR2 (germline): KGHSH, LQKENI. The CDR3 loop is CASSLDTYEQYF. In DNA form, the CDR3 reads TGTGCCAGCTCATTGGACACCTACGAGCAGTACTTC.

This clone was observed a handful of times. The chain joins TRBV5-1 to TRBJ2-5, with D possibly TRBD1 on 5 matching bases. The ends were cut back, 1 base at V and 5 bases at J, with 12 bases in the middle. Germline values: CDR1 SGHRS, CDR2 YFSETQ. This CDR3 region has 14 residues. The CDR3 spells CASSLSGFGETQYF. In DNA, the CDR3 is TGCGCCAGCAGCTTGTCAGGGTTCGGCGAGACCCAGTACTTC.

J is TRBJ2-1 and V is TRBV27; 7 bases are shared with TRBD1. CDR3 size: 17 residues. V trimming: 5 bases; J trimming: 6 bases; junction bases outside the gene matches: 16. Germline CDR1 MNHEY, CDR2 SMNVEV (reference sequence). In DNA, the CDR3 is TGTGCCAGCAGTGCCTACTACAGGGGCGTACGACGCAATGAGCAGTTCTTC. Residues: CASSAYYRGVRRNEQFF.

V is TRBV7-8 and J is TRBJ1-2; D is possibly TRBD1 (5 bases). The V and J ends lost 5 bases and 8 bases respectively, with 18 bases between them. The germline V gene encodes CDR1 SGHVS and CDR2 FQNEAQ. This CDR3 is built from 14 residues. CDR3 residues: CASSRARVAGGYTF. The CDR3, as DNA: TGTGCCAGCAGCCGGGCCAGGGTGGCTGGCGGCTACACCTTC.

A single count supports this clone. The gene calls are TRBV27 and TRBJ1-6; the D gene is possibly TRBD1 (6 bases). The CDR3 totals 14 residues. Deletions cut 4 bases from V and 6 bases from J, with 10 bases between. Germline V gene lookup returns CDR1 MNHEY and CDR2 SMNVEV (reference sequence). The CDR3 DNA reads TGTGCCAGCAGTTCCGGGACACCTAATTCACCCCTCCACTTT. It specifies CASSSGTPNSPLHF.

This chain uses TRBV19 with TRBJ1-1; D is ambiguous. The CDR3 runs 17 residues. The germline V and J ends were trimmed by 8 bases and 0 bases, with 22 bases remaining between them. Germline CDR1 and CDR2: LNHDA and SQIVND (reference sequence). CDR3 bases: TGTGCCAGTCGATTGGGCGGAGAGCGGGTTATGAACACTGAAGCTTTCTTT. Its translation is CASRLGGERVMNTEAFF.

The rearrangement joins TRBV5-8 to TRBJ1-2; D is undetermined. The CDR3 contains 12 residues. V was shortened by 2 bases and J by 6 bases, with 8 bases between the two germline ends. The V gene's germline CDR1 is SGHTS and CDR2 YDEGEE. The CDR3: CASSLIRDGYTF. CDR3 sequence (DNA): TGTGCCAGCAGCTTAATAAGAGATGGCTACACCTTC.

This clone was seen once. This rearrangement joins TRBV13 to TRBJ2-3; 9 nucleotides align to TRBD1. The CDR3 runs to 14 residues. The ends lost 5 bases at V and 4 bases at J; junction bases unmatched: 4. In germline, CDR1 is PRHDT, CDR2 FYEKMQ (reference sequence). CDR3 sequence: CASSLQGAADTQYF. CDR3 in DNA: TGTGCCAGCAGCCTACAGGGGGCCGCAGATACGCAGTATTTT.

Details on this clone: The sample holds other DNA sequences that translate to the same CDR3. The chain recombines TRBV14 with TRBJ2-2; 7 bases agree with TRBD1. Germline CDR1 is SGHDN and CDR2 is FVKESK. V lost 4 bases, J lost 3 bases, and 5 bases stayed unmatched. CDR3 length equals 15 residues. CDR3 nucleotide sequence: TGTGCCAGCAGCCTACGACAGGGATACACCGGGGAGCTGTTTTTT. As protein: CASSLRQGYTGELFF.

The chain employs TRBV2 and TRBJ1-1, with TRBD1 matching over 8 bases. Unmatched junction bases numbered 7, after V lost 2 bases and J lost 5 bases. The CDR3 is made up of 15 amino acids. Per germline, CDR1 SNHLY and CDR2 FYNNEI. CDR3 nucleotides: TGTGCCAGCAGTGAACAGGGGGCGGTCGGGACTGAAGCTTTCTTT. Translation gives CASSEQGAVGTEAFF.